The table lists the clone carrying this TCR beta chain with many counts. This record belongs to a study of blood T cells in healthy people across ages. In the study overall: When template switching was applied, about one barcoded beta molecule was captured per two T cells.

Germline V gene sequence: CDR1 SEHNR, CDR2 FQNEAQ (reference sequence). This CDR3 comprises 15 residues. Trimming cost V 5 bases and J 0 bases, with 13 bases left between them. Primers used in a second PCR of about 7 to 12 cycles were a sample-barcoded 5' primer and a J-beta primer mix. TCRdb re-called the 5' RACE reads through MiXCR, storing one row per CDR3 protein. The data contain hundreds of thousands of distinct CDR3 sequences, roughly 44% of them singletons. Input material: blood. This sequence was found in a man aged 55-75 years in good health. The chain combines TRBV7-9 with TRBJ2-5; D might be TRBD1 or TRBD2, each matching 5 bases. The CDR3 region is CASSPGPRYQETQYF. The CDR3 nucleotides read TGTGCCAGCAGCCCGGGGCCCAGATACCAAGAGACCCAGTACTTC.